The rows below give T cell receptor beta chains drawn from one sample of a study of blood T cell repertoires in COVID-19. Sequencing was performed with immunoSEQ multiplex PCR; in TCRdb, only in-frame clones are kept and a portion is missing. The sample carries roughly 180,000 clones, 79% recorded once. What was sequenced was peripheral blood. All receptors come from a woman in her sixties or seventies with COVID-19, enrolled during active disease. CDR3s include the opening cysteine and the closing phenylalanine or tryptophan. Each record gives: CDR3 protein, CDR3 DNA, clone size, D gene, V gene, J gene. D genes are given only for firm matches. Size is omitted from some rows. Given values are once, few, many or a class for expanded clones.

CDR3: CASSPQRGGGETQYF; DNA: TGTGCCAGCAGCCCCCAGCGGGGAGGCGGGGAGACCCAGTACTTC; size: NA; D: TRBD2; V: TRBV9; J: TRBJ2-5
CDR3: CASSLGQSNEKLFF; DNA: TGCGCCAGCAGCTTGGGACAGAGTAATGAAAAACTGTTTTTT; size: once; D: NA; V: TRBV5-1; J: TRBJ1-4
CDR3: CASSYGAARELFF; DNA: TGTGCCAGCAGTTACGGTGCCGCGCGGGAGCTGTTTTTT; size: NA; D: NA; V: TRBV6-2/TRBV6-3; J: TRBJ2-2
CDR3: CASRPPTGGSPEAFF; DNA: TGTGCCAGCAGACCCCCGACAGGGGGTTCCCCAGAAGCTTTCTTT; size: NA; D: TRBD1; V: TRBV7-9; J: TRBJ1-1
CDR3: CASMRGQRPNTGELFF; DNA: TGCGCCAGCATGAGAGGACAGAGACCAAACACCGGGGAGCTGTTTTTT; size: NA; D: NA; V: TRBV5-1; J: TRBJ2-2
CDR3: CASSQDPFAEGARYGYTF; DNA: TGCGCCAGCAGCCAAGACCCGTTTGCGGAGGGGGCGCGCTATGGCTACACCTTC; size: once; D: TRBD1; V: TRBV4-3; J: TRBJ1-2
CDR3: CASSYSTRLETQYF; DNA: TGTGCCAGCAGTTACTCGACACGCTTAGAGACCCAGTACTTC; size: NA; D: NA; V: TRBV6-6; J: TRBJ2-5
CDR3: CASSLQLSAGTAYEQYF; DNA: TGTGCCAGCAGTTTGCAACTCTCGGCCGGGACAGCATACGAGCAGTACTTC; size: NA; D: TRBD1; V: TRBV28; J: TRBJ2-7
CDR3: CATGRERERTSTDTQYF; DNA: TGTGCCACAGGGCGGGAGCGGGAGCGAACTAGCACAGATACGCAGTATTTT; size: NA; D: TRBD2; V: TRBV15; J: TRBJ2-3
CDR3: CASSPPDRGDTGELFF; DNA: TGTGCCAGCAGCCCACCGGACAGGGGGGACACCGGGGAGCTGTTTTTT; size: NA; D: TRBD1; V: TRBV6-2/TRBV6-3; J: TRBJ2-2
CDR3: CASSQVVQGYTTGELFF; DNA: TGTGCCAGCAGCCAAGTAGTACAGGGCTACACGACCGGGGAGCTGTTTTTT; size: many; D: NA; V: TRBV14; J: TRBJ2-2
CDR3: CAWTRQGMYGYTF; DNA: TGTGCCTGGACCAGACAGGGGATGTATGGCTACACCTTC; size: NA; D: TRBD1; V: TRBV30; J: TRBJ1-2
CDR3: CASSSAHSTDTQYF; DNA: TGTGCCAGCAGCTCCGCACATAGCACAGATACGCAGTATTTT; size: NA; D: NA; V: TRBV7-3; J: TRBJ2-3
CDR3: CASSIASQATGELFF; DNA: TGTGCCAGTAGTATCGCGAGCCAGGCCACCGGGGAGCTGTTTTTT; size: few; D: NA; V: TRBV19; J: TRBJ2-2
CDR3: CASSLNGGLAGLETQYF; DNA: TGCGCCAGCAGCTTGAACGGGGGACTAGCGGGATTAGAGACCCAGTACTTC; size: NA; D: TRBD2; V: TRBV5-1; J: TRBJ2-5
CDR3: CASTSKSEQFF; DNA: TGTGCCAGCACCTCTAAGAGTGAGCAGTTCTTC; size: NA; D: NA; V: TRBV11-1; J: TRBJ2-1
CDR3: CASSFAAGAAYNYGYTF; DNA: TGTGCCAGCAGTTTCGCGGCGGGGGCGGCATATAACTATGGCTACACCTTC; size: few; D: NA; V: TRBV27; J: TRBJ1-2